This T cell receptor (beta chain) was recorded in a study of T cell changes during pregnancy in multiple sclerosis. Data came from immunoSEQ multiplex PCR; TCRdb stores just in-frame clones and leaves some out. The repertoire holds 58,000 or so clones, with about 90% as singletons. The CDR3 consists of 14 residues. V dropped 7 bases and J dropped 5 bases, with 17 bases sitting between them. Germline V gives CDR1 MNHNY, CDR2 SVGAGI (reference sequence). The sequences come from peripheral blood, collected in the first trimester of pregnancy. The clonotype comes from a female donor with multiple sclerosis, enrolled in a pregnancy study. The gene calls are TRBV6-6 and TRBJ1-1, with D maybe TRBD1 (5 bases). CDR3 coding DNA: TGTGCCAGCAAGACGGGAGGGGCGCGGACTGAAGCTTTCTTT. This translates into CASKTGGARTEAFF.